The 6 T cell receptor beta chains in this list originate from one sample, sequenced in a study of T cell changes during pregnancy in multiple sclerosis. Clones were sequenced by immunoSEQ multiplex PCR, and TCRdb holds only the in-frame ones, with some missing. The sample gives around 30,000 clones, 90% of which show up once; around 4.5% is in the top ten. Material: CD8+ T cells from peripheral blood mononuclear cells, obtained in the second trimester of pregnancy. Every receptor here comes from a female donor with multiple sclerosis, enrolled in a pregnancy study.

This chain joins TRBV5-6 and TRBJ1-2, with D unresolved. The V gene's germline CDR1 is SGHDT and CDR2 YYEEEE. V lost 5 bases and J 8 bases, leaving 16 bases between the germline ends. This CDR3 region has 13 residues. CDR3 protein: CASRPLMRGGYTF. As DNA, the CDR3 is TGTGCCAGCAGACCGTTAATGCGAGGAGGCTACACCTTC.

The chain employs TRBV25-1 and TRBJ1-1; D ambiguous. The CDR3 extends over 13 amino acids. V gave up 3 bases and J gave up 4 bases, with 9 bases separating them. The germline gives CDR1 MGHDK, CDR2 SYGVNS. The CDR3 DNA is TGTGCCAGCAGTGAGATTGGAGCCACTGAAGCTTTCTTT. The encoded protein is CASSEIGATEAFF.

The J gene is TRBJ2-7, the V gene TRBV28, with 7 bases lining up with TRBD2. After removal of 4 bases from V and 3 bases from J, the junction contained 9 bases not matched to a gene. CDR1 is MDHEN, CDR2 SYDVKM, per germline. This CDR3 is 15 amino acids long. CDR3 sequence (DNA): TGTGCCAGCAGTTCCGCCACCGGGAGGAACTACGAGCAGTACTTC. Translated, it gives CASSSATGRNYEQYF. The entire variable domain, with the rest obtained from reference TRBV28 and TRBJ2-7, is as follows: DVKVTQSSRYLVKRTGEKVFLECVQDMDHENMFWYRQDPGLGLRLIYFSYDVKMKEKGDIPEGYSVSREKKERFSLILESASTNQTSMYLCASSSATGRNYEQYFGPGTRLTVT.

V gene TRBV9 combines with J gene TRBJ1-4, with TRBD1 matching 9 bases. The CDR3 contains 16 residues. J gave up 4 bases and V 3 bases, and 7 bases lay outside the gene matches. The germline V gene encodes CDR1 SGDLS and CDR2 YYNGEE. Here the CDR3 reads CASSATGGAGNEKLFF. The CDR3, as DNA: TGTGCCAGCAGCGCCACAGGGGGCGCCGGTAATGAAAAACTGTTTTTT.

The rearrangement links TRBV11-2 to TRBJ2-2, with 14 bases matching TRBD2. With 5 bases clipped from V and 6 bases from J, the junction kept 5 bases outside the gene matches. This CDR3 comprises 16 residues. Germline CDR1 and CDR2: SGHAT and FQNNGV. CDR3 in amino acids: CASSPRTSGRSGELFF. CDR3 in DNA: TGTGCCAGCAGCCCCAGGACTAGCGGGAGGTCCGGGGAGCTGTTTTTT.

This clone was seen once. This chain joins TRBV6-5 and TRBJ2-1; D remains ambiguous. The V gene lost 0 bases and the J gene lost 4 bases, with 4 bases spanning the gap. The CDR3 loop spans 13 amino acids. The V gene's germline CDR1 is MNHEY and CDR2 SVGAGI. The CDR3, as DNA: TGTGCCAGCAGTTACTCGACATACAATGAGCAGTTCTTC. Translated: CASSYSTYNEQFF.